This T cell receptor (beta chain) was captured in a study of T cells in Graves' hyperthyroidism and ophthalmopathy. The TCR beta CDR3 regions underwent amplification using RNA transcripts as the source. The HTBI primer set drove a first-round RT-PCR of the TCR CDR3. Via MiXCR, TCRdb re-called the multiplex PCR reads, giving one row per CDR3 protein. The sample carries 700,000 or so distinct CDR3 sequences, about a sixth recorded once. In regard to this clonotype: Germline is not matched at one junction end, which may reflect a read error.

Germline assignment: CDR1 SEHNR and CDR2 FQNEAQ (reference sequence). There are 13 residues in the CDR3. Across 18 months, stable Graves' hyperthyroidism was marked by no progression to ophthalmopathy. Uncontrolled infection, other autoimmune disease, pregnancy or lactation disqualified patients from enrolment. Over 9 ml of fresh peripheral blood supplied the PBMCs. Sequencing input: blood. The chain uses TRBV7-9 and TRBJ1-2; 7 bases are shared with TRBD1. The receptor was derived from a man aged 18 to 35 with Graves' hyperthyroidism. DNA for the CDR3: TGTACCAGCAGCCCCCGGGACAGCTATGGCTACACCTTC. This encodes CTSSPRDSYGYTF.